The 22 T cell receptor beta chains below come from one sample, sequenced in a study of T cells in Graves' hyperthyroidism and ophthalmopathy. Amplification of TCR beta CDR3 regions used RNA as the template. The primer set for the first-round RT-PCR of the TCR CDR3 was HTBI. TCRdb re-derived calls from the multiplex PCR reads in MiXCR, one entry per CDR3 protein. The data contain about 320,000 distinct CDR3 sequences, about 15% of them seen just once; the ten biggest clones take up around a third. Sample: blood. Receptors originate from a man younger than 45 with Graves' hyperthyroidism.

CDR3 residues: CASSSRNTGELFF. CDR3 DNA: TGTGCCAGCAGTTCAAGAAACACCGGGGAGCTGTTTTTT. The chain uses TRBV6-1 and TRBJ2-2; the D is unclear. Trimming left V 5 bases short and J 2 bases short, with 6 bases between. Germline CDR1 is MNHNS and CDR2 is SASEGT. This CDR3 has 13 residues.

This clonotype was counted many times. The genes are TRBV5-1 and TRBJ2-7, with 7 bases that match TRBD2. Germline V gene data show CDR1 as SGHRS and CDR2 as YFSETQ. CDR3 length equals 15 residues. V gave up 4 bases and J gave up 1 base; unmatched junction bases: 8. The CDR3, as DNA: TGCGCCAGCAGCACCCTGGCGGGAGAGTCCTACGAGCAGTACTTC. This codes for CASSTLAGESYEQYF.

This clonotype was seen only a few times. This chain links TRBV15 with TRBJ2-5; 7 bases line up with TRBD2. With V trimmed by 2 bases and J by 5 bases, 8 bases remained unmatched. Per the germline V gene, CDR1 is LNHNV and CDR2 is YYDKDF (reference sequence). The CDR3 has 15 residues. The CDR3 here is CATSRSRGGLETQYF. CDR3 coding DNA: TGTGCCACCAGCAGATCTAGGGGAGGGCTGGAGACCCAGTACTTC. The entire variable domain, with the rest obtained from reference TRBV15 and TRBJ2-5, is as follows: DAMVIQNPRYQVTQFGKPVTLSCSQTLNHNVMYWYQQKSSQAPKLLFHYYDKDFNNEADTPDNFQSRRPNTSFCFLDIRSPGLGDTAMYLCATSRSRGGLETQYFGPGTRLLVL.

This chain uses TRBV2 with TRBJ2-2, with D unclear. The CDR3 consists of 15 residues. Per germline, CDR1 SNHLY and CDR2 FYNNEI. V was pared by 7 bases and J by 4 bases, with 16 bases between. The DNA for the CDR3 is TGTGCCAGCAACGTACAAGGGTTTTCCACCGGGGAGCTGTTTTTT. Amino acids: CASNVQGFSTGELFF.

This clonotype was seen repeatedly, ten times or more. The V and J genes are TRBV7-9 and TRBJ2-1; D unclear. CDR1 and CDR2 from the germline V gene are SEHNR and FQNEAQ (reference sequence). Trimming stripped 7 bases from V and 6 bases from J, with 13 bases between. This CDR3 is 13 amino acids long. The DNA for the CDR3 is TGTGCCAGCAAGACCGGGCCCTCCAATGAGCAGTTCTTC. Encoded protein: CASKTGPSNEQFF.

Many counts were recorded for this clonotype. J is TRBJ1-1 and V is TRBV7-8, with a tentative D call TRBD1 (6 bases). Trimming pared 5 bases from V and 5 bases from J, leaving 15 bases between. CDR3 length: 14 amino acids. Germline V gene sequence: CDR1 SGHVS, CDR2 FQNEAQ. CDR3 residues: CASSQIRGKTEAFF. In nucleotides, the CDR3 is TGTGCCAGCAGCCAAATCAGGGGTAAGACTGAAGCTTTCTTT.

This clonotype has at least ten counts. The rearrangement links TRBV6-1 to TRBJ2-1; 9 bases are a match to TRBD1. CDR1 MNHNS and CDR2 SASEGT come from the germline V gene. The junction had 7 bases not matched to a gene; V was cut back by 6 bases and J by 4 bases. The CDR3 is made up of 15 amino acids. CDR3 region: CASRGQQGAYNEQFF. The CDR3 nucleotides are TGTGCCAGCAGGGGTCAACAGGGGGCTTACAATGAGCAGTTCTTC.

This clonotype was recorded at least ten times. The CDR3 nucleotides read TGTGCCAGCAGCCAAGTCGACAACGCCTACGAGCAGTACTTC. Translation: CASSQVDNAYEQYF. This chain connects TRBV3-1 to TRBJ2-7; no clear D gene. The V end lost 1 base, the J end lost 2 bases, and 9 bases lay between the germline ends. This CDR3 has 14 residues. Germline CDR1 and CDR2: LGHDT and YNNKEL (reference sequence).

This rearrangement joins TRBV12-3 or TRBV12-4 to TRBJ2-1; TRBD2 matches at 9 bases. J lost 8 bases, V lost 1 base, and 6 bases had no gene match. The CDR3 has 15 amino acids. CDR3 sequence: CASSLVAGAGHEQFF. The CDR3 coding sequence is TGTGCCAGCAGTTTAGTAGCGGGAGCCGGTCATGAGCAGTTCTTC.

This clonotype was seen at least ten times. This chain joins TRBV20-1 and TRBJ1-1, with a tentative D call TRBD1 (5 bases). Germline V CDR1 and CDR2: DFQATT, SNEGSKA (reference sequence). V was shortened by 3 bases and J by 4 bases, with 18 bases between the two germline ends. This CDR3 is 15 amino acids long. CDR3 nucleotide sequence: TGCAGTGCTAGTCACAGCCACGCCGGGGGCACTGAAGCTTTCTTT. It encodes CSASHSHAGGTEAFF.

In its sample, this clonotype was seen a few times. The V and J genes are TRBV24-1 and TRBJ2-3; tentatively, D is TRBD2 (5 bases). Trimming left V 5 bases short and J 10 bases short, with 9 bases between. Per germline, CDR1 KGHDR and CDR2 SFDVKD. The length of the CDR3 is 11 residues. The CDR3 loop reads CATSVSGAQYF. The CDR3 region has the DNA TGTGCCACCAGTGTTTCCGGGGCGCAGTATTTT.

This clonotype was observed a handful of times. DNA for the CDR3: TGTGCCAGTAGCGGACAGTGGGGTCTTGAAGCTTTCTTT. This sequence encodes CASSGQWGLEAFF. The gene calls are TRBV19 and TRBJ1-1; a possible D gene is TRBD1 (6 bases). Trimming stripped 6 bases from V and 7 bases from J, with 15 bases between. The CDR3 sequence is 13 residues long. Germline V CDR1 and CDR2: LNHDA, SQIVND (reference sequence).

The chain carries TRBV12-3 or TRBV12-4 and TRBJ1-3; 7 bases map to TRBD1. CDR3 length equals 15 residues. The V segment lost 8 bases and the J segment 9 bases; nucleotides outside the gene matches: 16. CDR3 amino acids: CASRRGQARSGTIYF. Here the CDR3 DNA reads TGTGCCAGCCGACGAGGACAGGCCAGGTCCGGCACCATATATTTT.

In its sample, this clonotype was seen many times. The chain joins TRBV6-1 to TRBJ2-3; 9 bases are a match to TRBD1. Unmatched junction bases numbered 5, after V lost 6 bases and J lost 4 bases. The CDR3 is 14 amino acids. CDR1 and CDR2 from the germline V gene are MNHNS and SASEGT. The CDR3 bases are TGTGCCAGCAGCCTAAACAGGGGGCCAGATACGCAGTATTTT. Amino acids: CASSLNRGPDTQYF.

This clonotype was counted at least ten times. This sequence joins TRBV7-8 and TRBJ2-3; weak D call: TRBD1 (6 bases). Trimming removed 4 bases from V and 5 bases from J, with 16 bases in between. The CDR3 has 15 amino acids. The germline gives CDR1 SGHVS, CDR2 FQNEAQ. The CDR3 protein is CASSSYGTSRDTQYF. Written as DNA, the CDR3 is TGTGCCAGCAGCTCATACGGGACATCAAGAGATACGCAGTATTTT.

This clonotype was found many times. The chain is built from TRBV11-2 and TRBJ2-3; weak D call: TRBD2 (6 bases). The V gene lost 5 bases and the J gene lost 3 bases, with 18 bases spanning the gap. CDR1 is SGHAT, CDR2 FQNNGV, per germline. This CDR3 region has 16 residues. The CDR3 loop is CASSIKVGGMTDTQYF. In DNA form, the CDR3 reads TGTGCCAGCAGCATAAAGGTTGGGGGGATGACAGATACGCAGTATTTT.

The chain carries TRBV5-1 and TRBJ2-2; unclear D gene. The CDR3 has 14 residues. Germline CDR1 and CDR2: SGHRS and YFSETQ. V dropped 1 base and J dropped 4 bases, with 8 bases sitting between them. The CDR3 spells CASSLQESTGELFF. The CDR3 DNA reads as TGCGCCAGCAGCTTGCAGGAGTCCACCGGGGAGCTGTTTTTT.

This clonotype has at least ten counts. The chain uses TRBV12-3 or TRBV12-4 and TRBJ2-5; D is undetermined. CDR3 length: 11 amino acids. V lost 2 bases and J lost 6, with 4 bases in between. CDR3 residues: CASSLTQTQYF. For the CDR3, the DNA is TGTGCCAGCAGTTTAACGCAGACCCAGTACTTC.

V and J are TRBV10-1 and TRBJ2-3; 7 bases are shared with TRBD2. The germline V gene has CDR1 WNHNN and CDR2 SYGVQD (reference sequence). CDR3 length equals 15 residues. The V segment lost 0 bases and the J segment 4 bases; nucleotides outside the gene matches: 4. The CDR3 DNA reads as TGCGCCAGCAGTGAGTCCACGGGGGGACCAGATACGCAGTATTTT. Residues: CASSESTGGPDTQYF.

CDR3 amino acids: CASSQHGLAGTGELFF. The CDR3 region has the DNA TGTGCCAGCAGCCAACATGGACTAGCTGGGACCGGGGAGCTGTTTTTT. J is TRBJ2-2 and V is TRBV3-1; 8 nucleotides match TRBD2. The V segment lost 2 bases and the J segment 5 bases; nucleotides outside the gene matches: 7. Germline CDR1 and CDR2: LGHDT and YNNKEL (reference sequence). The CDR3 has 16 amino acids.

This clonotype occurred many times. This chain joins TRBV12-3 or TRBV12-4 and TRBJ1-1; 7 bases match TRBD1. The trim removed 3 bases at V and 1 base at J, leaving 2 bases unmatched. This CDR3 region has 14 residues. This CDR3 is CASSFRGANTEAFF. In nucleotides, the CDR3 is TGTGCCAGCAGTTTCAGGGGGGCGAACACTGAAGCTTTCTTT.

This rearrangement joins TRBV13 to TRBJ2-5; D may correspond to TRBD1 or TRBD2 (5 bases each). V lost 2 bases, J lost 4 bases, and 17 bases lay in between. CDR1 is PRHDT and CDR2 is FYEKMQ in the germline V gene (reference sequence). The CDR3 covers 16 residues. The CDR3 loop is CASSLTGGPSGETQYF. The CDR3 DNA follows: TGTGCCAGCAGCTTAACAGGAGGACCGTCGGGAGAGACCCAGTACTTC.